This TCR beta chain was sequenced for a study of blood T cell repertoires in COVID-19. The table came from immunoSEQ multiplex PCR; TCRdb's copy has only in-frame clones and leaves some out. The data show over 110,000 clones, around 89% seen once. The germline CDR1 and CDR2 sequences are MNHEY and SVGAGI. CDR3 size: 12 residues. V was cut by 4 bases and J by 2 bases, with 4 bases left in between. This chain joins TRBV6-5 and TRBJ2-3; D uncertain. Sequencing input: peripheral blood. The source of this sequence is a human donor in a cohort sampled during active COVID-19. This CDR3 is CASSSLTDTQYF. The DNA of the CDR3 is TGTGCCAGCAGTTCCCTCACAGATACGCAGTATTTT.